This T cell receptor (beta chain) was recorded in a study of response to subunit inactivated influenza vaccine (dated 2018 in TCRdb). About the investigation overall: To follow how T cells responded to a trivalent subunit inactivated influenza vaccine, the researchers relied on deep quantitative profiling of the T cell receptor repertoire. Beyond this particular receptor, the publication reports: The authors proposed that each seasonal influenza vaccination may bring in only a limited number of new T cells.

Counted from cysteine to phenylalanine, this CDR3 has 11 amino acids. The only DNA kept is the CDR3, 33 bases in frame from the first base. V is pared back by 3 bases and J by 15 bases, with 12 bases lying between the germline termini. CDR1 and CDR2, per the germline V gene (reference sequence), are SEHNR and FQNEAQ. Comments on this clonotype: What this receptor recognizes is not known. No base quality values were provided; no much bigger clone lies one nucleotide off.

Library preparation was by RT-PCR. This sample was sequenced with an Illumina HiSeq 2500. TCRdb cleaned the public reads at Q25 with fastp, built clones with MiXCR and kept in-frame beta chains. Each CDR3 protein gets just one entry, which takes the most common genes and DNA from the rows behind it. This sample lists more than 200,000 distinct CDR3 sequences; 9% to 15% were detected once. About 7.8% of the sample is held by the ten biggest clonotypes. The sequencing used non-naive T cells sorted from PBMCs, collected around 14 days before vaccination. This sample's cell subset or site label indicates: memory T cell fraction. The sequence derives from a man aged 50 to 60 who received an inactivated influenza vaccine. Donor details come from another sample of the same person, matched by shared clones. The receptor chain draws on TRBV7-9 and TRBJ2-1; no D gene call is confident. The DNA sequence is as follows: TGTGCCAGCAGCTTTGGGGTTTCCCCGTTCTTC. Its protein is CASSFGVSPFF.